The sample holds a few counts of the clone carrying this T cell receptor (beta chain). Its antigen is still unknown. MiXCR was run by TCRdb on the reads, yielding one entry per CDR3 protein. The repertoire holds roughly 920,000 distinct CDR3 sequences, with around 30% as singletons. This sample is drawn from a study of T cell repertoires in cytomegalovirus infection. Study-level information: Recently identified HLA-C-restricted CMV epitopes were used, and well-studied HLA-B-restricted CMV epitopes were used as well.

The V end was cut by 3 bases, the J end by 0 bases, with 12 bases between. Germline CDR1 and CDR2: SGHVS and FNYEAQ. The CDR3 covers 16 residues. Study-wide points: The ex vivo response showed dominance by HLA-C-restricted CMV-specific TCR beta clonotypes.

The chain uses TRBV7-6 and TRBJ1-5, with no clear D. Specimen: cultured CD8+ T cells from PBMCs, collected from culture after CMV antigen stimulation. This receptor was obtained from a human donor in good health (CMV status not recorded). Some clones in this sample may be carry-over from other donors' samples. The CDR3 region has the DNA TGTGCCAGCAGCTTTTCCGGTCACGATAGCAATCAGCCCCAGCATTTT. Its translation is CASSFSGHDSNQPQHF.